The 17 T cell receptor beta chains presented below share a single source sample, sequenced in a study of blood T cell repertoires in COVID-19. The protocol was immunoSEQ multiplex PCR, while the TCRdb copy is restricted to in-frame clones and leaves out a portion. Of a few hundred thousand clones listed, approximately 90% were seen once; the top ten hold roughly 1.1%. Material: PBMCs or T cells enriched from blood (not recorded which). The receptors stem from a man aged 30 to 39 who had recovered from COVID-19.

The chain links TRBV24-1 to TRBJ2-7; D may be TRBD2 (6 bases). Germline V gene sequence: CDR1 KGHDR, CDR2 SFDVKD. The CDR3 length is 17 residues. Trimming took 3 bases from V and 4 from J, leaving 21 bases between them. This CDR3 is CATSDPRGGGGQYEQYF. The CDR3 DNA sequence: TGTGCCACCAGTGATCCCCGCGGTGGAGGAGGGCAGTACGAGCAGTACTTC.

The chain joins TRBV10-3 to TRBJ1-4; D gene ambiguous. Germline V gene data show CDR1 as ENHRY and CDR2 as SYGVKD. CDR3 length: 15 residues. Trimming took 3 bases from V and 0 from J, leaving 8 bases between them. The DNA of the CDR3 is TGTGCCATCAGTGATGGAGCATCAACTAATGAAAAACTGTTTTTT. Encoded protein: CAISDGASTNEKLFF.

CDR3 sequence (DNA): TGCGCCAGCAGCAGGAGGCTAGCGGGCGGGCTCCAAGAGACCCAGTACTTC. Its protein is CASSRRLAGGLQETQYF. V usage is TRBV4-1 and J usage is TRBJ2-5, with 8 positions matching TRBD2. The germline gives CDR1 MGHRA, CDR2 YSYEKL. Trimming took 5 bases from V and 1 from J; bases not matched to a gene: 12. The CDR3 has 17 amino acids.

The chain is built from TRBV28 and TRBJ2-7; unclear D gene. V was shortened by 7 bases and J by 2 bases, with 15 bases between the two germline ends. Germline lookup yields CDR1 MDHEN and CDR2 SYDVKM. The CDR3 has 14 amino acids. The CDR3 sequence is CASNNQIRTYEQYF. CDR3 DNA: TGTGCCAGCAACAATCAGATACGAACCTACGAGCAGTACTTC.

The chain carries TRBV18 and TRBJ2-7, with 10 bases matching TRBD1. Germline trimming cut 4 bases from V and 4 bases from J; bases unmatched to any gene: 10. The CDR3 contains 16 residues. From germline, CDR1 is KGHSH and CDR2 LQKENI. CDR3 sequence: CASSLTGTGEAYEQYF. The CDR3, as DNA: TGTGCCAGCTCACTTACCGGGACAGGGGAAGCTTACGAGCAGTACTTC.

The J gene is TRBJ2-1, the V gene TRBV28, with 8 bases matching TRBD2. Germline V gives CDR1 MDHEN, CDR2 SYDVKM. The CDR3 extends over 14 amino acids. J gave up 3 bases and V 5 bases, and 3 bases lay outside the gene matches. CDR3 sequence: CASSVAGNYNEQFF. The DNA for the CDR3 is TGTGCCAGCAGTGTAGCGGGAAACTACAATGAGCAGTTCTTC.

This chain's CDR3 is CASRAGVEQFF. In DNA form, the CDR3 reads TGCGCCAGCAGGGCGGGGGTCGAGCAGTTCTTC. V and J are TRBV5-1 and TRBJ2-1; TRBD2 aligns across 7 bases. Germline assignment: CDR1 SGHRS and CDR2 YFSETQ. CDR3 length equals 11 residues. V was clipped by 5 bases and J by 10 bases; unmatched bases: 3. Together with reference TRBV5-1 and TRBJ2-1, the CDR3 gives the full variable domain: KAGVTQTPRYLIKTRGQQVTLSCSPISGHRSVSWYQQTPGQGLQFLFEYFSETQRNKGNFPGRFSGRQFSNSRSEMNVSTLELGDSALYLCASRAGVEQFFGPGTRLTVL.

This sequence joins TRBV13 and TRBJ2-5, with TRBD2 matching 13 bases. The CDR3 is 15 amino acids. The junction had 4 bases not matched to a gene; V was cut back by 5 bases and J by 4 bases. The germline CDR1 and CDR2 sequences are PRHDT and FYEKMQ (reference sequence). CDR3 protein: CASSALAGGLETQYF. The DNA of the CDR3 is TGTGCCAGCAGCGCACTAGCGGGAGGGCTAGAGACCCAGTACTTC. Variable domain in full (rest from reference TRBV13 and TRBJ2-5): AAGVIQSPRHLIKEKRETATLKCYPIPRHDTVYWYQQGPGQDPQFLISFYEKMQSDKGSIPDRFSAQQFSDYHSELNMSSLELGDSALYFCASSALAGGLETQYFGPGTRLLVL.

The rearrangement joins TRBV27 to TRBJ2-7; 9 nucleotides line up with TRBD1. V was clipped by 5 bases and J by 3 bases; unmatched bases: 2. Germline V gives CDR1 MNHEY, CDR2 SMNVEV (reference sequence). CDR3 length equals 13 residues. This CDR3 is CASSATGGYEQYF. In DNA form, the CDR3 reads TGTGCCAGCAGTGCGACAGGGGGCTACGAGCAGTACTTC.

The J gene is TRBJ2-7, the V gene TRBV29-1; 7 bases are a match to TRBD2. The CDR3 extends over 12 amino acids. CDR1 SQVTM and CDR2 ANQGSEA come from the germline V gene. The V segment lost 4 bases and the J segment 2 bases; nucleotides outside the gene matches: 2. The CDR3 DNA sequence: TGCAGCGTTGCAGCGGGGCCCTACGAGCAGTACTTC. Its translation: CSVAAGPYEQYF.

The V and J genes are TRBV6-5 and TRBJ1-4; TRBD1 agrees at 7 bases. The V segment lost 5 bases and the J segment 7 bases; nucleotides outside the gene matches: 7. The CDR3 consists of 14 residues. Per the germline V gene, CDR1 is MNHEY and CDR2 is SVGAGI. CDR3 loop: CASSLQGRSEKLFF. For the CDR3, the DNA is TGTGCCAGCAGTCTACAGGGGCGGAGTGAAAAACTGTTTTTT.

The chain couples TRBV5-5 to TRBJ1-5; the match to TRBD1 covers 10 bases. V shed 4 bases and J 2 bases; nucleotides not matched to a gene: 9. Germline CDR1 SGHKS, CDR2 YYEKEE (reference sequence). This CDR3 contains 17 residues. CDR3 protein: CASSRLSTGGRNQPQHF. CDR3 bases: TGTGCCAGCAGCCGTTTGTCGACAGGGGGCCGCAATCAGCCCCAGCATTTT.

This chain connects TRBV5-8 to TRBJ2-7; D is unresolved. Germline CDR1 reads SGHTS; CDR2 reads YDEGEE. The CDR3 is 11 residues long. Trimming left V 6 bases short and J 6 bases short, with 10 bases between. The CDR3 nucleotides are TGTGCCAGCACTTCACTCTCCGAGCAGTACTTC. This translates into CASTSLSEQYF.

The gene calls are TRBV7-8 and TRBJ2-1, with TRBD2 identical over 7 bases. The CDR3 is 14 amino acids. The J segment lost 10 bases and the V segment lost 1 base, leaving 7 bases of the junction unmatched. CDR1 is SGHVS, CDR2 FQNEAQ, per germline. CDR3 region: CASSLVGLGGEQFF. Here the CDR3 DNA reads TGTGCCAGCAGCTTAGTTGGACTAGGCGGAGAGCAGTTCTTC. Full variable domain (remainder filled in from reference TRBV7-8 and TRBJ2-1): GAGVSQSPRYKVAKRGQDVALRCDPISGHVSLFWYQQALGQGPEFLTYFQNEAQLDKSGLPSDRFFAERPEGSVSTLKIQRTQQEDSAVYLCASSLVGLGGEQFFGPGTRLTVL.

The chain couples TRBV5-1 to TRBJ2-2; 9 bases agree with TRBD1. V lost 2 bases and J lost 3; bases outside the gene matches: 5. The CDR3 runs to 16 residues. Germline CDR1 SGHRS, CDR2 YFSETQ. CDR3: CASSFGGTGHTGELFF. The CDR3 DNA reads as TGCGCCAGCAGCTTTGGGGGGACAGGGCACACCGGGGAGCTGTTTTTT.

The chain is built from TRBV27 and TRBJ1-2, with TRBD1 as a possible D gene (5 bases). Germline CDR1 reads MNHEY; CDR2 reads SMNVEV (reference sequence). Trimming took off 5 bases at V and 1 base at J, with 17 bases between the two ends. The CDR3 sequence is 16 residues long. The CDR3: CASSPAGGGINYGYTF. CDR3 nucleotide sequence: TGTGCCAGCAGTCCTGCCGGTGGGGGGATTAACTATGGCTACACCTTC.

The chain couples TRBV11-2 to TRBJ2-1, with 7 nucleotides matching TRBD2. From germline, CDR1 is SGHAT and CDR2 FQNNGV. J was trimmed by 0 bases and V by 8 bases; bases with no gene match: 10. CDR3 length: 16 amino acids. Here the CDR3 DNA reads TGTGCCAGCGGAGGATGGCGGGAGCACTCCTACAATGAGCAGTTCTTC. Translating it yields CASGGWREHSYNEQFF.